Listed below are T cell receptor beta chains from one sample, sequenced in a study of blood T cell repertoires in COVID-19. Assay used: immunoSEQ multiplex PCR; TCRdb lists only in-frame clones, some missing. Of over 300,000 clones in the sample, nearly 90% were seen once. Sequencing used peripheral blood. The receptors derive from a man aged 18 to 35 with active or convalescent COVID-19. Both conserved end residues are part of each CDR3. D genes are given only for firm matches. Where a row states a size, it is once, few, many or the class of an expanded clone; other rows omit it.

J,D,V,size,DNA,CDR3
TRBJ1-5,TRBD1,TRBV27,NA,TGTGCCAGCAGTCCGAGCCGGGACAGGGGGCAACAGCCCCAGCATTTT,CASSPSRDRGQQPQHF
TRBJ2-7,TRBD1,TRBV28,NA,TGTGCCAGCAGTACTTCCGGGACAGGGGACTTCTACGAGCAGTACTTC,CASSTSGTGDFYEQYF
TRBJ1-2,NA,TRBV15,NA,TGTGCCACCAGCAGAGAGGAGGCGGGGTTCGATGGCTACACCTTC,CATSREEAGFDGYTF
TRBJ2-7,NA,TRBV4-1,NA,TGCGCCAGCAGCCTGACGCCGACTCCAGTTGACGAGCAGTACTTC,CASSLTPTPVDEQYF
TRBJ1-4,TRBD1,TRBV5-1,NA,TGCGCCAGCAGCTTGGAGGGACAGAAAAATGAAAAACTGTTTTTT,CASSLEGQKNEKLFF
TRBJ1-5,NA,TRBV7-9,many,TGTGCCAGCAGCTTAGGTCAGGACAATCAGCCCCAGCATTTT,CASSLGQDNQPQHF
TRBJ1-2,NA,TRBV19,NA,TGTGCCAGTAGAGTAGAGGGCGGCAGGGGCATCTATGGCTACACCTTC,CASRVEGGRGIYGYTF
TRBJ2-3,TRBD2,TRBV24-1,NA,TGTGCCACCAGTGTTCTGATAGCGGGAGGGCGGAAAGATACGCAGTATTTT,CATSVLIAGGRKDTQYF
TRBJ2-2,TRBD2,TRBV27,NA,TGTGCCAGCAGTTTAAAACGGACTAGCTACACCGGGGAGCTGTTTTTT,CASSLKRTSYTGELFF
TRBJ2-1,NA,TRBV25-1,NA,TGTGCCAGCAGTGACCAGGGAAGGCACAATGAGCAGTTCTTC,CASSDQGRHNEQFF
TRBJ2-2,TRBD2,TRBV5-5,NA,TGTGCCAGCAGCTACGCGGGGGCCGGGGAGCTGTTTTTT,CASSYAGAGELFF
TRBJ2-2,NA,TRBV4-2,NA,TGTGCCAGCAGCCAAGTATCCGGGAACGGGGGCGGGGAGCTGTTTTTT,CASSQVSGNGGGELFF
TRBJ2-1,TRBD2,TRBV18,NA,TGTGCCAGCTCACCACGGGGGGTCCTAGCGGGAGCGGGCAATGAGCAGTTCTTC,CASSPRGVLAGAGNEQFF
TRBJ1-2,NA,TRBV6-5,NA,TGTGCCAGCAGTTACACGGTAGCCCGGTCGGGGGGCTACACCTTC,CASSYTVARSGGYTF
TRBJ2-2,TRBD1,TRBV4-1,NA,TGCGCCAGCAGCCAACCCTCACAGGGGGTCACCGGGGAGCTGTTTTTT,CASSQPSQGVTGELFF
TRBJ1-1,NA,TRBV6-6,NA,TGTGCCAGCAGTTACGAGGGGGGGAGGGAAGCTTTCTTT,CASSYEGGREAFF
TRBJ2-7,TRBD1,TRBV7-9,NA,TGTGCCAGCAGCTCCGGCGGGACAGGGGCCTACGAGCAGTACTTC,CASSSGGTGAYEQYF
TRBJ2-7,TRBD2,TRBV6-5,NA,TGTGCCAGCAGGGTAGCGGGAGCGGGTGGCGAGCAGTACTTC,CASRVAGAGGEQYF
TRBJ2-1,TRBD2,TRBV7-7,once,TGTGCTAGCAGCTTAAGACTAGCGGGGAACAATGAGCAGTTCTTC,CASSLRLAGNNEQFF
TRBJ1-5,TRBD1,TRBV6-2/TRBV6-3,once,TGTGCCAGCAGTTCAACAGGGGGCACTATCAATCAGCCCCAGCATTTT,CASSSTGGTINQPQHF
TRBJ1-4,NA,TRBV7-9,NA,TGTGCCAGCAGCGGAATCGCAGGGTATACTAATGAAAAACTGTTTTTT,CASSGIAGYTNEKLFF
TRBJ2-5,TRBD2,TRBV5-4,once,TGTGCCAGCAGCTTGGGACTAGCGGGAGTAGGAGAGACCCAGTACTTC,CASSLGLAGVGETQYF
TRBJ2-1,NA,TRBV2,NA,TGTGCCAGCAGTGGAGTCTACAATGAGCAGTTCTTC,CASSGVYNEQFF
TRBJ1-2,NA,TRBV19,NA,TGTGCCAGTAGTCGCCCGAGGAATGGCTACACCTTC,CASSRPRNGYTF
TRBJ1-5,TRBD1,TRBV6-5,NA,TGTGCCAGCAGGAGGACAGGGGATAGCAATCAGCCCCAGCATTTT,CASRRTGDSNQPQHF
TRBJ2-5,TRBD2,TRBV30,NA,TGTGCCTGGAGTGTAGGGACGACTAGCGGGTCACAAGAGACCCAGTACTTC,CAWSVGTTSGSQETQYF
TRBJ1-1,NA,TRBV9,NA,TGTGCCAGCAGCGTAGGCGCTGGCACTGAAGCTTTCTTT,CASSVGAGTEAFF
TRBJ2-7,TRBD1,TRBV7-9,NA,TGTGCCAGCAGCCCGGACAGGTCATCCTACGAGCAGTACTTC,CASSPDRSSYEQYF
TRBJ1-2,TRBD1,TRBV5-1,NA,TGCGCCAGCAGCTTGGACCAGGGGGCGTTCGTGTATGGCTACACCTTC,CASSLDQGAFVYGYTF
TRBJ2-6,NA,TRBV5-6,NA,TGTGCCAGCAGCCTTCCGGGACTCCCGTCCTCTGGGGCCAACGTGCTGACTTTC,CASSLPGLPSSGANVLTF
TRBJ1-1,TRBD1,TRBV19,NA,TGTGCCAGTAGTACCGACAGGGTTGTTACTGAAGCTTTCTTT,CASSTDRVVTEAFF
TRBJ2-1,TRBD2,TRBV20-1,NA,TGCAGTGCTAGTCTTTTACTAGCGGGAGGCCAGCAGTTCTTC,CSASLLLAGGQQFF
TRBJ1-2,TRBD1,TRBV19,NA,TGTGCCAGTAGTCCTAGGACAGGGGCCCACACCTTC,CASSPRTGAHTF
TRBJ1-2,TRBD1,TRBV28,once,TGTGCCAGCAGCTCAACGGGACAGGGGAACTATGGCTACACCTTC,CASSSTGQGNYGYTF
TRBJ2-2,TRBD1,TRBV6-5,NA,TGTGCCAGCAAACGAGACAGGGGGACCGGGGAGCTGTTTTTT,CASKRDRGTGELFF
TRBJ2-5,TRBD2,TRBV6-5,NA,TGTGCCAGCAGTAAATCTCTAGCGGGAGTCGAGACCCAGTACTTC,CASSKSLAGVETQYF
TRBJ2-5,TRBD2,TRBV7-3,NA,TGTGCCAGCAGCACAAGCGGGGACCAAGAGACCCAGTACTTC,CASSTSGDQETQYF
TRBJ2-1,TRBD1,TRBV4-1,NA,TGCGCCAGCAGCCAAGAGCCGGGACAGGGGGCCGATGAGCAGTTCTTC,CASSQEPGQGADEQFF
TRBJ1-4,NA,TRBV5-1,NA,TGCGCCAGCAGCCAGGACTCAACTAATGAAAAACTGTTTTTT,CASSQDSTNEKLFF
TRBJ2-7,TRBD1,TRBV6-6,NA,TGTGCCAGCAGTGATGACAGGGTTGGCGAGCAGTACTTC,CASSDDRVGEQYF
TRBJ1-2,TRBD1,TRBV2,NA,TGTGCCAGTAAGGACAGGGTCGATGGCTACACCTTC,CASKDRVDGYTF
TRBJ1-1,NA,TRBV6-5,once,TGTGCCAGCAGCCCCCAGGTTAACACTGAAGCTTTCTTT,CASSPQVNTEAFF
TRBJ1-2,TRBD1,TRBV5-6,NA,TGTGCCAGCACCTCATGGATCCGTGACAGGGGGGACGGCTACACCTTC,CASTSWIRDRGDGYTF
TRBJ2-7,NA,TRBV5-6,NA,TGTGCCAGCAGCCCGGGAAGCTCCTACGAGCAGTACTTC,CASSPGSSYEQYF
TRBJ1-4,TRBD1,TRBV19,NA,TGTGCCAGTGGCGGACAGGGGGCGAATGAAAAACTGTTTTTT,CASGGQGANEKLFF
TRBJ2-2,NA,TRBV19,once,TGTGCCAGCCAGAACGAAAAACAGGGCCCGAACACCGGGGAGCTGTTTTTT,CASQNEKQGPNTGELFF
TRBJ2-7,TRBD2,TRBV5-6,NA,TGTGCCAGCAGCGGGGTCCGGGGGACTAGCGGCGACGAGCAGTACTTC,CASSGVRGTSGDEQYF
TRBJ1-1,NA,TRBV18,NA,TGTGCCAGCTCACCGCGTACCGGGACACCGAACACTGAAGCTTTCTTT,CASSPRTGTPNTEAFF
TRBJ1-2,NA,TRBV28,NA,TGTGCCGCCCACGATCCGGGGTATGGCTACACCTTC,CAAHDPGYGYTF
TRBJ1-1,NA,TRBV21-1,NA,TGTGCCAGCAGCACAATAAATCATAGGACTGGTAGCACTGAAGCTTTCTTT,CASSTINHRTGSTEAFF
TRBJ2-1,NA,TRBV6-6,NA,TGTGCCAGCAGTTACACTTCTAGCGTTGAGTTCTTC,CASSYTSSVEFF
TRBJ1-2,TRBD1,TRBV28,NA,TGTGCCAGCAGTTCACGGACAGGGGAATGGTATGGCTACACCTTC,CASSSRTGEWYGYTF
TRBJ2-7,NA,TRBV6-6,NA,TGTGCCAGCAGTACCGAGTACGAGCAGTACTTC,CASSTEYEQYF
TRBJ2-7,NA,TRBV6-5,few,TGTGCCAGCACCTACAGCGACAGGACCTCCTACGAGCAGTACTTC,CASTYSDRTSYEQYF
TRBJ2-4,NA,TRBV7-9,NA,TGTGCCAGCAGCCCCGTAACCGGGAAAAACATTCAGTACTTC,CASSPVTGKNIQYF
TRBJ1-2,TRBD1,TRBV5-1,NA,TGCGCCAGCAGCTTGAGGACAGGGGACTATGGCTACACCTTC,CASSLRTGDYGYTF
TRBJ2-1,TRBD2,TRBV19,NA,TGTGCCAGTATCCCGCCCCGGACTAGCGGGAGACATGAGCAGTTCTTC,CASIPPRTSGRHEQFF
TRBJ1-1,TRBD1,TRBV28,NA,TGTGCCAGCAGTTTAAGGGGACAGGGGATTTTTTACACTGAAGCTTTCTTT,CASSLRGQGIFYTEAFF